These 20 T cell receptor beta chains were all obtained from the same sample, sequenced in a study of molecular identifiers for immune sequencing clone quantification. Each CDR3 protein is one row after TCRdb ran MiXCR on the PCR reads. The sample yields about half a million distinct CDR3 sequences, about a fifth seen once. Material: naive CD8+ T cells from blood, with Jurkat cell RNA spiked in. Subset indicated: FACS-sorted CD8+CD4-CCR7+CD45RA+ naive T cells. Every receptor here comes from a human donor in good health. Some libraries in this study had Jurkat cell RNA spiked in.

This clonotype appeared a few times. The chain employs TRBV7-6 and TRBJ2-3; 14 nucleotides line up with TRBD2. This CDR3 is built from 21 residues. Looked up from germline, CDR1 is SGHVS and CDR2 is FNYEAQ. With V trimmed by 1 base and J by 3 bases, 15 bases remained unmatched. The CDR3 DNA reads TGTGCCAGCAGCTTAGATTATAGGGCTACGGGACTAGCGGGAGATACAGATACGCAGTATTTT. Amino acids: CASSLDYRATGLAGDTDTQYF.

This chain uses TRBV5-6 with TRBJ2-7; D may correspond to TRBD1 or TRBD2 (5 bases each). The CDR3 has 16 residues. Trimming removed 1 base from V and 2 bases from J, with 16 bases in between. In germline, CDR1 is SGHDT, CDR2 YYEEEE. The CDR3 bases are TGTGCCAGCAGCTTGTGGTCGAGCCTGGGGGCCTACGAGCAGTACTTC. Amino acid sequence: CASSLWSSLGAYEQYF.

This clonotype was detected many times. CDR3 DNA: TGCGCCAGCAGCCCAGCGGGCTTTGAAAATCAGCCCCAGCATTTT. As protein: CASSPAGFENQPQHF. The rearrangement links TRBV5-1 to TRBJ1-5, with D unclear. Germline V gene data show CDR1 as SGHRS and CDR2 as YFSETQ. The CDR3 has 15 residues. Trimming stripped 4 bases from V and 4 bases from J, with 15 bases between.

This clonotype has a count of ten or more. The gene calls are TRBV28 and TRBJ2-7; 8 bases are shared with TRBD1. CDR3 length equals 13 residues. Per germline, CDR1 MDHEN and CDR2 SYDVKM. The J segment lost 1 base and the V segment lost 5 bases, leaving 1 base of the junction unmatched. CDR3 in DNA: TGTGCCAGCAGTCGGACAGGGTCCTACGAGCAGTACTTC. It codes for CASSRTGSYEQYF.

This clonotype was seen only a few times. The chain has TRBV20-1 and TRBJ1-2; unclear D gene. V gave up 0 bases and J gave up 1 base, with 9 bases separating them. The CDR3 is made up of 14 amino acids. The germline gives CDR1 DFQATT, CDR2 SNEGSKA (reference sequence). The CDR3 DNA sequence: TGCAGTGCTAGAGACCAGTTTCTTAACTATGGCTACACCTTC. Protein sequence: CSARDQFLNYGYTF.

The V and J genes are TRBV20-1 and TRBJ2-1; D remains ambiguous. The CDR3 loop spans 11 amino acids. Deletions cut 8 bases from V and 6 bases from J, with 11 bases between. Per the germline V gene, CDR1 is DFQATT and CDR2 is SNEGSKA (reference sequence). DNA for the CDR3: TGCAGTCCTTCTAGTTTCAATGAGCAGTTCTTC. Its translation is CSPSSFNEQFF.

This clonotype was counted only a few times. This rearrangement joins TRBV7-6 to TRBJ1-1; no clear D. This CDR3 is 16 amino acids long. Looked up from germline, CDR1 is SGHVS and CDR2 is FNYEAQ. Trimming took 5 bases from V and 1 from J, leaving 17 bases between them. CDR3 bases: TGTGCCAGCAGCCCCCCAGATGGCCCGCAGAACACTGAAGCTTTCTTT. Translating gives CASSPPDGPQNTEAFF.

Note on this clonotype: Because it lacks the conserved phenylalanine or tryptophan at the end, this CDR3 is likely a read error. The gene calls are TRBV11-2 and TRBJ2-7; D gene ambiguous. This CDR3 has 13 residues. Trimming took off 1 base at V and 1 base at J, with 5 bases between the two ends. Germline loops: CDR1 SGHAT, CDR2 FQNNGV. The CDR3 bases are TGTGCCAGCAGCTTAGCGTGGTCCTACGAGCAGTACCTC. As protein: CASSLAWSYEQYL.

The DNA for the CDR3 is TGTGCCTGGAATGGGGGAAGGGTTGGTGAAAAACTGTTTTTT. The encoded protein is CAWNGGRVGEKLFF. The V and J genes are TRBV30 and TRBJ1-4; D is possibly TRBD1 (5 bases). Germline CDR1 is GTSNPN and CDR2 is SVGIG (reference sequence). The CDR3 runs to 14 residues. The V end lost 4 bases, the J end lost 7 bases, and 16 bases lay between the germline ends.

This clonotype has just one count. A read error may be the cause here, since a much bigger clone is one base away. The chain uses TRBV12-3 or TRBV12-4 and TRBJ1-5; 7 positions agree with TRBD1. CDR3 length equals 14 residues. The CDR3 is CATNSGGGNRPQHF. The DNA for the CDR3 is TGTGCCACAAACTCAGGGGGGGGAAATCGGCCCCAGCATTTT.

The chain couples TRBV4-2 to TRBJ2-7, with 8 bases that match TRBD2. Germline lookup yields CDR1 LGHNA and CDR2 YNFKEQ. Trimming at V came to 1 base and at J to 1 base, leaving 9 bases not matched to a gene. The CDR3 loop spans 17 amino acids. The CDR3 here is CASSQGLAGGLSYEQYF. CDR3 coding DNA: TGTGCCAGCAGCCAAGGTCTTGCGGGGGGCCTTTCCTACGAGCAGTACTTC.

This chain connects TRBV5-6 to TRBJ1-5; tentatively, D is TRBD1 (6 bases). The CDR3 extends over 14 amino acids. Germline V CDR1 and CDR2: SGHDT, YYEEEE. V lost 3 bases and J 6 bases, leaving 13 bases between the germline ends. This CDR3 reads CASSSHRVSQPQHF. The CDR3 nucleotides read TGTGCCAGCAGCTCTCACAGGGTGTCTCAGCCCCAGCATTTT.

This clonotype was seen many times. The chain has TRBV7-9 and TRBJ1-1; 10 bases agree with TRBD1. The germline gives CDR1 SEHNR, CDR2 FQNEAQ (reference sequence). V was clipped by 5 bases and J by 7 bases; unmatched bases: 10. The CDR3 is 15 residues long. This CDR3 is CASSGIRTGGVEAFF. CDR3 DNA sequence: TGTGCCAGCAGCGGAATAAGGACAGGGGGGGTTGAAGCTTTCTTT. Supplemented by reference TRBV7-9 and TRBJ1-1, the full variable domain reads DTGVSQNPRHKITKRGQNVTFRCDPISEHNRLYWYRQTLGQGPEFLTYFQNEAQLEKSRLLSDRFSAERPKGSFSTLEIQRTEQGDSAMYLCASSGIRTGGVEAFFGQGTRLTVV.

The chain recombines TRBV4-2 with TRBJ2-7; D might be TRBD1 or TRBD2, each matching 5 bases. The CDR3 runs to 15 residues. Germline assignment: CDR1 LGHNA and CDR2 YNFKEQ. Trimming removed 1 base at V and 0 bases at J, with 10 bases between. The CDR3, as DNA: TGTGCCAGCAGCCAAGTCGGGACGGTCTCCTACGAGCAGTACTTC. Translated: CASSQVGTVSYEQYF.

In the case of this clonotype: It may be a read error: a sequence one base away is much more abundant. This chain connects TRBV28 to TRBJ1-1, with 7 bases matching TRBD1. CDR1 MDHEN and CDR2 SYDVKM come from the germline V gene. CDR3 length: 17 amino acids. CDR3 sequence: CASSSPGDSPVNTGAFF. CDR3 in DNA: TGTGCCAGCAGTTCACCCGGGGACAGCCCCGTGAACACTGGAGCTTTCTTT.

This clonotype was counted a single time. A much larger clone sits a single nucleotide away, making a read error possible. The V and J genes are TRBV2 and TRBJ2-1, with 7 bases matching TRBD2. Germline V gene data show CDR1 as SNHLY and CDR2 as FYNNEI. CDR3 length: 15 amino acids. J gave up 8 bases and V 8 bases, and 15 bases lay outside the gene matches. The CDR3 protein is CASPSRLARHDEQFF. CDR3 DNA: TGTGCCAGCCCTTCACGACTAGCTAGGCACGATGAGCAGTTCTTC.

Many counts were recorded for this clonotype. The chain links TRBV5-4 to TRBJ2-7; perhaps D is TRBD1 or TRBD2 (5 bases each). Deletions cut 2 bases from V and 7 bases from J, with 10 bases between. Germline V gene sequence: CDR1 SGHNT, CDR2 YYREEE (reference sequence). This CDR3 is 12 amino acids long. The CDR3 DNA sequence: TGTGCCAGCAGCTTTTTCAGGGAGGAGCAGTACTTC. This translates into CASSFFREEQYF.

At least ten counts were recorded for this clonotype. The rearrangement links TRBV7-2 to TRBJ2-7; 13 bases match TRBD2. CDR3 length: 15 amino acids. The germline V gene encodes CDR1 SGHTA and CDR2 FQGNSA. V shed 5 bases, J shed 2 bases, and the junction held 3 bases outside the gene matches. The CDR3 coding sequence is TGTGCCAGCAGCATGGGACTAGCGGGGCCCTACGAGCAGTACTTC. This sequence encodes CASSMGLAGPYEQYF.

This clonotype was recorded at least ten times. V is TRBV5-6 and J is TRBJ2-3; D is possibly TRBD1 or TRBD2 (5 bases each). Germline V gene data show CDR1 as SGHDT and CDR2 as YYEEEE. V gave up 4 bases and J gave up 0 bases, with 12 bases separating them. CDR3 length equals 15 residues. CDR3 amino acids: CASSEQDLSTDTQYF. In DNA, the CDR3 is TGTGCCAGCAGCGAACAGGACTTGAGCACAGATACGCAGTATTTT.

In DNA form, the CDR3 reads TGTGCCAGCAGCTTTTCACAGGCACACCTTTTAGTGAATGGCTACACCTTC. Translated: CASSFSQAHLLVNGYTF. The gene calls are TRBV7-2 and TRBJ1-2; D possibly corresponds to TRBD1 (5 bases). Trimming shortened V by 3 bases and J by 6 bases, and 23 bases separated the two germline ends. Germline CDR1 and CDR2: SGHTA and FQGNSA. The CDR3 consists of 17 residues.